This is a list of T cell receptor beta chains from one sample in a study of blood T cell repertoires in COVID-19. Produced via immunoSEQ multiplex PCR; TCRdb's table is partial and in-frame only. Among just over 60,000 clones listed, 70% to 85% were seen once. Sequenced: peripheral blood. Every receptor here comes from a man between 60 and 70 years old with acute or convalescent COVID-19. The CDR3 runs from the conserved cysteine through the conserved F or W. The order of the fields is V gene, J gene, CDR3 protein.

>TRBV7-3|TRBJ1-2
CASSRGGGYGYTF
>TRBV4-1|TRBJ2-1
CASSQVSSGGWREQFF
>TRBV19|TRBJ2-2
CASSIQGTANTGELFF
>TRBV15|TRBJ1-1
CATSFLNTEAFF
>TRBV29-1|TRBJ2-1
CSVAGGIVEQFF
>TRBV19|TRBJ2-7
CASSPSGGSYEQYF
>TRBV13|TRBJ2-1
CASSRGQVNEQFF
>TRBV27|TRBJ2-5
CASSPGYRWETQYF
>TRBV6-1|TRBJ2-5
CASSGGLAGGFQETQYF
>TRBV11-2|TRBJ1-1
CASSLVGVALTEAFF
>TRBV9|TRBJ2-3
CASSVEAGGPIDTQYF
>TRBV24-1|TRBJ1-4
CATSDRPGTGAGEKLFF
>TRBV10-2|TRBJ1-1
CASSEADFEAFF
>TRBV6-1|TRBJ1-2
CASSGRQGRWVDYGYTF
>TRBV2|TRBJ2-7
CATQVRGTYEQYF
>TRBV7-8|TRBJ1-1
CASSLRRDTEAFF
>TRBV5-1|TRBJ2-1
CASRPAGQGSSNEQFF
>TRBV4-1|TRBJ1-5
CASSQGDGRGQPQHF
>TRBV4-2|TRBJ2-7
CASSQVGEGSYEQYF
>TRBV19|TRBJ2-3
CASSIGGQGTDTQYF
>TRBV29-1|TRBJ1-2
CSVGSVNGYTF
>TRBV21-1|TRBJ2-6
CASSARTGKKPGANVLTF
>TRBV7-2|TRBJ2-7
CASTRQLHSYEQYF
>TRBV5-1|TRBJ1-3
CASSLAPFRDRGNTIYF
>TRBV9|TRBJ2-3
CASSVWEAASTDTQYF
>TRBV4-3|TRBJ2-7
CASSQDFEGAYEQYF
>TRBV5-1|TRBJ2-7
CASSNWLQSTYEQYF
>TRBV9|TRBJ2-2
CASSISGRGGELFF
>TRBV27|TRBJ2-7
CASSARQGTYEQYF
>TRBV5-1|TRBJ1-3
CASSAAGSGNTIYF
>TRBV28|TRBJ1-3
CASSLDSLSAIYF
>TRBV19|TRBJ2-3
CASGSGRTDTQYF
>TRBV5-1|TRBJ2-7
CASSLGGLQIEQYF
>TRBV10-1|TRBJ1-1
CASSRTGYPLTEAFF
>TRBV5-1|TRBJ2-1
CASSLAGSYNEQFF
>TRBV28|TRBJ2-2
CASGTRSTGELFF
>TRBV6-5|TRBJ1-3
CASIAGAGAGNTIYF
>TRBV9|TRBJ2-5
CASSGRQGEWQETQYF
>TRBV2|TRBJ1-4
CASSQRQGNEKLFF
>TRBV5-6|TRBJ2-3
CASSLEGADTQYF
>TRBV10-3|TRBJ2-1
CAISEANEQFF
>TRBV2|TRBJ2-7
CASSEQAASYEQYF
>TRBV9|TRBJ2-2
CASSVPSGRAPDTGELFF
>TRBV19|TRBJ1-2
CASSPGPRGGYTF
>TRBV27|TRBJ2-5
CASSFISRTQYF
>TRBV13|TRBJ2-5
CASSRGTSGRKTQYF
>TRBV15|TRBJ1-3
CATSREAFSGNTIYF
>TRBV5-1|TRBJ2-2
CASGRGSNTGELFF
>TRBV29-1|TRBJ1-1
CSVILTGTEAFF
>TRBV18|TRBJ2-4
CASSQGDVAKNIQYF
>TRBV9|TRBJ1-2
CASSLGTGENGYTF
>TRBV5-6|TRBJ1-2
CASSFGQGLDGYTF
>TRBV30|TRBJ2-3
CAGGTSGRREDTQYF
>TRBV18|TRBJ1-4
CASSPGQGAGKLFF
>TRBV11-2|TRBJ1-1
CASSENRNTEAFF
>TRBV6-5|TRBJ1-1
CASSYWSDKNTEAFF
>TRBV14|TRBJ2-7
CASSPKLAIGKQYF